This T cell receptor (beta chain) was found in a study of HIV-infected patients and healthy controls (TCRdb year 2014). Background for the entire study: Although they stayed below normal ranges, CD4 counts in about 90% of the 16 patients rose modestly but significantly after three months of therapy. The CD4:CD8 ratio rose slightly, whereas CD8 counts showed no consistent shift during early therapy. After a further year of therapy, viral load was undetectable in all patients, having already become undetectable in 11 of 16 patients by the second bleed. Relative to controls, total CDR3 counts per chain did not differ significantly, and patients lacked overall T-cell lymphocytopenia. Whether deep TCR repertoire sequencing of small blood samples from HIV patients could capture immune perturbation and reconstitution was tested in the study. Overall study results and their limits: Eight alpha and eight beta V genes showed significantly different mean usage between HIV-infected patients and controls. HIV-infected repertoires showed significantly elevated mean Gini indices relative to controls, which possibly reflects oligoclonality. The observed differences in diversity were not explained by the slight differences in age and sex profiles between the study cohorts. A major limit on how widely the findings apply, in the view of the authors, was that only sixteen HIV-infected individuals were processed. The apparent post-therapy recovery of the Gini index in HIV-infected patients was not reproduced in size-matched repertoire data. The pairing of alpha and beta chains was not determined in the samples. Unequal numbers of distinct sequences between patients and controls complicated comparisons, and size-matching overweighted rare events from HIV-infected data. Donor HLA types were not determined in the study. Compared with untreated HIV+ repertoires, healthy control repertoires had roughly threefold more distinct CDR3s and higher Shannon diversity. Sequencing depth was restricted by the use of whole blood, which also prevented the dynamics of distinct T-cell subpopulations from being separated. Most CMV-associated CDR3s became more frequent during therapy, although their change was not significant, whereas HIV-associated CDR3s showed a significant decrease in frequency. Healthy controls shared more CDR3s between individuals than HIV+ patients, by Jaccard index and by count of highly shared sequences. Alpha-chain CDR3s from MAIT cells occurred at high frequency in healthy controls but were severely depleted in HIV+ repertoires.

Whole blood was used without cell fractionation, so all unsorted peripheral T cells were reflected in the repertoire. An approximately 2.6 ml sample of peripheral blood was drawn into Tempus tubes for RNA extraction. HIV-infected adults not yet given antiretroviral therapy and scheduled to start treatment were recruited, and the first sixteen eligible patients underwent processing. Patients were deemed ineligible for enrollment if they had febrile or AIDS-related illness, tumors, hepatitis B or C coinfection, immunomodulatory therapy, recent vaccination or treatment interruptions. Residual genomic DNA was removed with the TURBO-DNase kit and globin mRNA was depleted with GLOBINclear. The study collected pretreatment blood from HIV-infected patients just before antiretroviral therapy was started. In this sample, this clonotype turned up many times. The target of this receptor is not known. No base-level quality is on record; no much larger clone is a single base apart.

SuperScript III was used to reverse transcribe 500 ng RNA with primers targeting the alpha and beta constant regions. Separate alpha and beta chain libraries were generated by chain-specific third strand synthesis with multiplexing indices. The protocol used a single primer pair to amplify all rearrangements within a chain, which avoided primer bias, and attached molecular barcodes to each cDNA molecule. Purified cDNA was ligated with T4 RNA Ligase 1 onto a 5' RACE adapter bearing a random hexamer and the SP2 sequencing primer site. Second strand synthesis was performed with Phusion polymerase and primed from the SP2 site, and slow temperature ramps were applied to favor optimal annealing. Joined together, two random hexamer sequences that had both been added before amplification formed the 12-nucleotide barcode of each molecule. A brief initial PCR introduced P5 and P7 adapter elements together with a second index, and a roughly 25-cycle amplification PCR using P5s and P7 primers was subsequently performed. In total the libraries went through 25 to 35 PCR cycles, after which the libraries were quantified on a Qubit, sized on a Bioanalyzer, and diluted to around 4 nM. Sequencing of the normalized libraries was done on an Illumina MiSeq using 2 x 250 paired-end kits. Reverse transcription reactions were cleaned up on MinElute columns and eluted into 10 ul Tris-Cl. Adapter ligations were incubated for about 22 hours at 16 degrees C and subsequently purified with AMPure XP beads at a 1:1 ratio. The authors' analysis ran thus. A modified Decombinator processed the demultiplexed FASTQ files and output V, J, insert and barcode information. Sequences that shared a barcode but differed from the dominant sequence were discarded as errors, and original cDNA molecules were estimated by counting barcodes clustered at Levenshtein distance 3. The R packages ineq, vegan, igraph and RCytoscape were used for downstream analyses, together with IMGT nomenclature and CDR3 definitions. To avoid skew from clonal expansion, each TCR was counted once, and V gene usage was computed over distinct sequences. Unique CDR3 amino acid sequences within a donor were connected in similarity networks whenever two sequences differed by a single Levenshtein edit. Published HIV-specific CDR3s (about 100 alpha, more than 600 beta) and CMV-specific CDR3s (approximately 13 alpha, more than 250 beta) were assembled and queried against the repertoires. Random subsampling to size-matched repertoires showed patients' decreased diversity was not caused by their lower sequence numbers. TCRdb handled the public reads itself, with Q25 trimming in fastp and clone calling in MiXCR, and kept productive beta chains. Records with the same CDR3 protein are collapsed into one entry carrying the most frequent genes and DNA. The V and J calls, along with clone size, are taken from TCRdb and not from the paper's own processing. Counted in this sample were some 12,000 distinct CDR3 sequences; 8% to 9.5% of them appeared once. Together, the top ten hold around 24% of the sample.

There are 17 amino acids in the CDR3, from cysteine to phenylalanine inclusive. Only CDR3 DNA remains: 51 bases, in frame from the first base. Relative to germline, V is missing 7 bases and J is missing 8 bases, with 23 bases of the junction outside any gene match. The germline V gene specifies SQVTM as CDR1 and ANQGSEA as CDR2. The V and J genes are TRBV29-1 and TRBJ1-2; the central 9 bases match TRBD1. This sequence was found in an adult with HIV infection. The donor label of this sample is uncertain. Sequenced here: blood, sampled before antiretroviral therapy. For the CDR3, the sequence is CSALPWGQGGIRRGYTF. The nucleotide sequence is given as TGCAGCGCACTCCCTTGGGGACAGGGAGGAATACGGCGGGGCTACACCTTC.